A single sample is the source of the 10 T cell receptor beta chains below, sequenced in a study of type 1 and type 2 diabetes patients. The PCR template was genomic DNA. A primer set of 30 forward and 13 reverse primers amplified the CDR3. TCRdb re-called the multiplex PCR reads with MiXCR, one entry per CDR3 protein. The data show 280,000 or so distinct CDR3 sequences, with around 47% seen just once and about 13% held by the top ten. Sequences were obtained from peripheral blood mononuclear cells (PBMCs). Receptors originate from a man in his late teens or twenties with type 2 diabetes.

With regard to this clonotype: Being one base from a much bigger clone, this may be a read error. This sequence joins TRBV29-1 and TRBJ1-1; no firm D call. This CDR3 region has 10 residues. Per the germline V gene, CDR1 is SQVTM and CDR2 is ANQGSEA. The chain's CDR3 is CTVQFTDAFF. The CDR3 region has the DNA TGCACCGTCCAATTCACTGATGCTTTCTTT.

This clonotype has only one observation. The chain carries TRBV7-3 and TRBJ2-3; no clear D gene. The CDR3 length is 15 residues. Germline-derived CDR1 and CDR2 are SGHTA and FQGTGA. The V end was cut by 5 bases, the J end by 3 bases, with 15 bases between. CDR3 amino acids: CASSIGSYNTDTQYF. In nucleotides, the CDR3 is TGTGCCAGCAGCATAGGGTCTTATAATACAGATACGCAGTATTTT.

The chain has TRBV7-9 and TRBJ2-7, with no clear D. The germline V gene encodes CDR1 SEHNR and CDR2 FQNEAQ (reference sequence). This CDR3 has 11 amino acids. Trimming pared 5 bases from V and 7 bases from J, leaving 9 bases between. CDR3 sequence (DNA): TGTGCCAGCAGCGACGAAGGGGAGCAGTACTTC. As protein: CASSDEGEQYF.

As regards this clonotype: One end of the junction does not line up with germline, which may come from a read error. The chain combines TRBV10-1 with TRBJ2-5, with D perhaps matching TRBD1 or TRBD2 (6 bases each). The CDR3 is made up of 16 amino acids. Per germline, CDR1 WNHNN and CDR2 SYGVQD (reference sequence). The CDR3 is CAISARGDHGQETQYF. The DNA for the CDR3 is TGTGCCATCAGTGCTAGGGGGGATCACGGCCAAGAGACCCAGTACTTC.

This clonotype was found a few times. The rearrangement uses TRBV30 and TRBJ2-7, with a possible D match to TRBD1 (5 bases). The V end lost 1 base, the J end lost 11 bases, and 12 bases lay between the germline ends. The germline CDR1 and CDR2 sequences are GTSNPN and SVGIG (reference sequence). CDR3 length equals 11 residues. CDR3 nucleotide sequence: TGTGCCTGGAGTGCTGACAGTATCAAGTACTTC. It codes for CAWSADSIKYF.

With regard to this clonotype: An end of the junction differs from the germline gene, which may be a read error. This chain connects TRBV7-3 to TRBJ1-1; 9 nucleotides agree with TRBD1. CDR3 length: 13 amino acids. Germline lookup yields CDR1 SGHTA and CDR2 FQGTGA. The CDR3 loop reads CAGSSTGGTEAFF. As DNA, the CDR3 is TGTGCCGGCAGTTCGACAGGGGGAACTGAAGCTTTCTTT.

Ten or more counts support this clonotype. This sequence joins TRBV2 and TRBJ2-5; D ambiguous. The CDR3 has 11 residues. Germline V CDR1 and CDR2: SNHLY, FYNNEI. Trimming took off 3 bases at V and 5 bases at J, with 4 bases between the two ends. The CDR3 sequence is CASSDYETQYF. Here the CDR3 DNA reads TGTGCCAGCAGTGACTACGAGACCCAGTACTTC.

This chain joins TRBV4-1 and TRBJ2-3; 9 positions agree with TRBD2. This CDR3 comprises 15 residues. J was trimmed by 6 bases and V by 4 bases; bases with no gene match: 8. Germline V gene sequence: CDR1 MGHRA, CDR2 YSYEKL. The CDR3 loop reads CASSLWTSEGDTQYF. CDR3 nucleotides: TGCGCCAGCAGCCTGTGGACTAGCGAGGGGGATACGCAGTATTTT.

This clonotype was seen only a few times. The rearrangement uses TRBV6-6 and TRBJ1-1; 8 positions agree with TRBD1. Germline V lookup: CDR1 MNHNY, CDR2 SVGAGI (reference sequence). The CDR3 covers 14 residues. V shed 5 bases, J shed 3 bases, and the junction held 5 bases outside the gene matches. The CDR3 reads CASSHGQGDTEAFF. CDR3 coding DNA: TGTGCCAGCAGTCATGGACAGGGAGACACTGAAGCTTTCTTT.

This chain connects TRBV2 to TRBJ2-5; D unclear. Looked up from germline, CDR1 is SNHLY and CDR2 is FYNNEI. The V gene lost 6 bases and the J gene lost 4 bases, with 12 bases spanning the gap. The CDR3 contains 13 residues. CDR3 in DNA: TGTGCCAGCAGCCAACTACTTCGAGAGACCCAGTACTTC. Its protein product is CASSQLLRETQYF.